A selection of T cell receptor beta chains follows, all from one sample in a study of T-cell memory formation after mild COVID-19. TCRdb reprocessed the 5' RACE reads via MiXCR and lists one record per CDR3 protein. This sample yields a few hundred thousand distinct CDR3 sequences, of which 15% to 20% are seen a single time; about 22% belongs to the top ten. The sample taken for sequencing was PBMCs or a T cell subset sorted from them (not recorded which). All receptors derive from a young man who had mild COVID-19 (a few samples of this study predate the infection). Cell type and time point are not known. Both conserved end residues are part of each CDR3. The order of the fields is J gene, D gene, V gene, clone size, CDR3 DNA, CDR3 protein. The D gene is left open where the match is weak. Size tells how often a clone was seen (once, few, many) or the class of an expanded clone, and some rows leave it out.

J gene: TRBJ2-2; D gene: -; V gene: TRBV2; clone size: -; CDR3 DNA: TGTGCCAGCACGGCTAGCCCTCCGGGAACCGGGGAGCTGTTTTTT; CDR3 protein: CASTASPPGTGELFF
J gene: TRBJ2-5; D gene: -; V gene: TRBV24-1; clone size: few; CDR3 DNA: TGTGCCACCAGTGATCCTTACAGGGTCGGAGAGACCCAGTACTTC; CDR3 protein: CATSDPYRVGETQYF
J gene: TRBJ1-4; D gene: -; V gene: TRBV29-1; clone size: -; CDR3 DNA: TGCAGCGTTGAAGATCTTGGTGGGGAGGCTAATGAAAAACTGTTTTTT; CDR3 protein: CSVEDLGGEANEKLFF
J gene: TRBJ2-5; D gene: -; V gene: TRBV7-9; clone size: many; CDR3 DNA: TGTGCCAGCATCGGGCAGACTCAAGAGACCCAGTACTTC; CDR3 protein: CASIGQTQETQYF
J gene: TRBJ2-1; D gene: TRBD2; V gene: TRBV5-1; clone size: many; CDR3 DNA: TGCGCCAGCAGCGGAAGCGGGACTGAGCAGTTCTTC; CDR3 protein: CASSGSGTEQFF
J gene: TRBJ2-5; D gene: TRBD2; V gene: TRBV24-1; clone size: -; CDR3 DNA: TGTGCCACCAGTGATGGAGGACTAGCGGGGCGAGAGACCCAGTACTTC; CDR3 protein: CATSDGGLAGRETQYF
J gene: TRBJ2-1; D gene: -; V gene: TRBV4-3; clone size: -; CDR3 DNA: TGCGCCAGCAGCCGGGACGCGAGAGGGAGCACAATGTACAATGAGCAGTTCTTC; CDR3 protein: CASSRDARGSTMYNEQFF
J gene: TRBJ1-2; D gene: -; V gene: TRBV27; clone size: few; CDR3 DNA: TGTGCCAGCAGTTTCAACACCGACTATGGCTACACCTTC; CDR3 protein: CASSFNTDYGYTF
J gene: TRBJ2-2; D gene: TRBD2; V gene: TRBV4-2; clone size: -; CDR3 DNA: TGTGCCAGCAGCCAAGTCGGGCTAGCGGGGGATACCGGGGAGCTGTTTTTT; CDR3 protein: CASSQVGLAGDTGELFF
J gene: TRBJ1-1; D gene: TRBD1; V gene: TRBV12-3/TRBV12-4; clone size: -; CDR3 DNA: TGTGCCAGCAGGAGAACAGGGGGGTCCACTGAAGCTTTCTTT; CDR3 protein: CASRRTGGSTEAFF
J gene: TRBJ2-3; D gene: -; V gene: TRBV10-3; clone size: few; CDR3 DNA: TGTGCCATCAGTGAGTCTTGGGGGAGGAGCACAGATACGCAGTATTTT; CDR3 protein: CAISESWGRSTDTQYF
J gene: TRBJ1-1; D gene: -; V gene: TRBV5-1; clone size: -; CDR3 DNA: TGCGCCAGCAGACACTACGGGAGAGGGAGGACTGAAGCTTTCTTT; CDR3 protein: CASRHYGRGRTEAFF
J gene: TRBJ2-2; D gene: TRBD1; V gene: TRBV6-5; clone size: few; CDR3 DNA: TGTGCCAGCAGCGGGACAGGGCATAACACCGGGGAGCTGTTTTTT; CDR3 protein: CASSGTGHNTGELFF
J gene: TRBJ2-2; D gene: -; V gene: TRBV11-2; clone size: -; CDR3 DNA: TGTGCCAGCAGCGGGGGCGGGACATCAAGAACCGGGGAGCTGTTTTTT; CDR3 protein: CASSGGGTSRTGELFF
J gene: TRBJ2-3; D gene: TRBD2; V gene: TRBV7-2; clone size: many; CDR3 DNA: TGTGCCAGCAGCTTAGCGGCGGGGGAGCGCACAGATACGCAGTATTTT; CDR3 protein: CASSLAAGERTDTQYF
J gene: TRBJ2-7; D gene: TRBD1; V gene: TRBV20-1; clone size: -; CDR3 DNA: TGCAGTGCTAGTTTTGGGGACAGGGGTTGGTCCGAGCAGTACTTC; CDR3 protein: CSASFGDRGWSEQYF
J gene: TRBJ2-7; D gene: -; V gene: TRBV28; clone size: few; CDR3 DNA: TGTGCCAGCAGTCCCTCAGCCGGGGGCTACTACGAGCAGTACTTC; CDR3 protein: CASSPSAGGYYEQYF
J gene: TRBJ1-2; D gene: TRBD1; V gene: TRBV20-1; clone size: -; CDR3 DNA: TGCAGTGCGCGGGCCGGGACAGGCTTAAATTGCACCTTC; CDR3 protein: CSARAGTGLNCTF
J gene: TRBJ1-2; D gene: -; V gene: TRBV2; clone size: once; CDR3 DNA: TGTGCCAGCAGTGGATCAGAAAACTATGGCTACACCTTC; CDR3 protein: CASSGSENYGYTF
J gene: TRBJ2-5; D gene: TRBD1; V gene: TRBV6-5; clone size: -; CDR3 DNA: TGTGCCAGCAACAAAAGGGGACAGGGGGCGTTATTTGAGACCCAGTACTTC; CDR3 protein: CASNKRGQGALFETQYF
J gene: TRBJ2-7; D gene: -; V gene: TRBV4-3; clone size: few; CDR3 DNA: TGCGCCAGCAGCCAAGACAGGGGGGCCTACGAGCAGTACTTC; CDR3 protein: CASSQDRGAYEQYF
J gene: TRBJ1-2; D gene: TRBD1; V gene: TRBV29-1; clone size: -; CDR3 DNA: TGCAGCGTTGAACAGGGGGCAGGCTATGGCTACACCTTC; CDR3 protein: CSVEQGAGYGYTF
J gene: TRBJ1-1; D gene: TRBD1; V gene: TRBV15; clone size: few; CDR3 DNA: TGTGCCACCAGCCCCCTGACAGGGGTCAACACTGAAGCTTTCTTT; CDR3 protein: CATSPLTGVNTEAFF
J gene: TRBJ1-1; D gene: -; V gene: TRBV6-2/TRBV6-3; clone size: few; CDR3 DNA: TGTGCCAGCAGCCAGAACATGAACACTGAAGCTTTCTTT; CDR3 protein: CASSQNMNTEAFF
J gene: TRBJ1-1; D gene: -; V gene: TRBV4-1; clone size: -; CDR3 DNA: TGCGCCAGCAGCCAATTCCCCGGCGTGAACACTGAAGCTTTCTTT; CDR3 protein: CASSQFPGVNTEAFF
J gene: TRBJ2-1; D gene: -; V gene: TRBV4-3; clone size: -; CDR3 DNA: TGCGCCAGCAGCCGGGACACCCTTTACAATGAGCAGTTCTTC; CDR3 protein: CASSRDTLYNEQFF
J gene: TRBJ2-7; D gene: -; V gene: TRBV6-4; clone size: few; CDR3 DNA: TGTGCCAGCAACGAATCCGCTGGCAGCTCCTACGAGCAGTACTTC; CDR3 protein: CASNESAGSSYEQYF
J gene: TRBJ1-1; D gene: -; V gene: TRBV12-5; clone size: many; CDR3 DNA: TGTGCTAGTGGTTTGGCCCGGGGGGAAGACACTGAAGCTTTCTTT; CDR3 protein: CASGLARGEDTEAFF
J gene: TRBJ1-1; D gene: -; V gene: TRBV4-1; clone size: few; CDR3 DNA: TGCGCCAGCAGCCAACCCGACAGTACCACTGAAGCTTTCTTT; CDR3 protein: CASSQPDSTTEAFF
J gene: TRBJ2-1; D gene: -; V gene: TRBV4-3; clone size: few; CDR3 DNA: TGCGCCAGCAGCCCTTACTCAGGGGATGAGCAGTTCTTC; CDR3 protein: CASSPYSGDEQFF
J gene: TRBJ2-1; D gene: TRBD1; V gene: TRBV18; clone size: few; CDR3 DNA: TGTGCCAGCTCACCACCTCGTGGACAGGGTAATATCAATGAGCAGTTCTTC; CDR3 protein: CASSPPRGQGNINEQFF
J gene: TRBJ1-6; D gene: TRBD1; V gene: TRBV7-2; clone size: -; CDR3 DNA: TGTGCCAGCAGCGCCCGGGACAGGGGTGAGAATTCACCCCTCCACTTT; CDR3 protein: CASSARDRGENSPLHF
J gene: TRBJ2-7; D gene: -; V gene: TRBV5-6; clone size: -; CDR3 DNA: TGTGCCAGCAGCTTGGACGCCACCCTGGAGCAGTACTTC; CDR3 protein: CASSLDATLEQYF
J gene: TRBJ1-1; D gene: -; V gene: TRBV20-1; clone size: few; CDR3 DNA: TGCAGTGCTAGAGAAGACATGAACACTGAAGCTTTCTTT; CDR3 protein: CSAREDMNTEAFF
J gene: TRBJ2-7; D gene: -; V gene: TRBV15; clone size: few; CDR3 DNA: TGTGCCACCAGAACCCAGGGGAACGAGCAGTACTTC; CDR3 protein: CATRTQGNEQYF
J gene: TRBJ1-1; D gene: TRBD1; V gene: TRBV7-9; clone size: few; CDR3 DNA: TGTGCCAGCAGTTCAGGGGGCCCCACTGAAGCTTTCTTT; CDR3 protein: CASSSGGPTEAFF
J gene: TRBJ1-5; D gene: -; V gene: TRBV5-5; clone size: -; CDR3 DNA: TGTGCCAGCAGCTTGACCGGGGTCGAGGATCAGCCCCAGCATTTT; CDR3 protein: CASSLTGVEDQPQHF
J gene: TRBJ2-1; D gene: -; V gene: TRBV24-1; clone size: few; CDR3 DNA: TGTGCCACCAGTGCCCCCGGAGGCCTAGGGGGAGAGCAGTTCTTC; CDR3 protein: CATSAPGGLGGEQFF
J gene: TRBJ2-2; D gene: -; V gene: TRBV6-4; clone size: many; CDR3 DNA: TGTGCCAGCAGTGACTCAGAGGTCGGGGAGCTGTTTTTT; CDR3 protein: CASSDSEVGELFF
J gene: TRBJ2-5; D gene: TRBD2; V gene: TRBV27; clone size: -; CDR3 DNA: TGTGCCAGCAGGCTAAGTACTAGCGGGGCGAAAGAGACCCAGTACTTC; CDR3 protein: CASRLSTSGAKETQYF
J gene: TRBJ1-1; D gene: -; V gene: TRBV29-1; clone size: -; CDR3 DNA: TGCAGCGGGGGGCTCGTTGGAAGCGGAAGGACTGAAGCTTTCTTT; CDR3 protein: CSGGLVGSGRTEAFF
J gene: TRBJ1-2; D gene: -; V gene: TRBV7-2; clone size: few; CDR3 DNA: TGTGCCAGCAGCTTAGGGCAGGGCAGGGGAATCTATGGCTACACCTTC; CDR3 protein: CASSLGQGRGIYGYTF
J gene: TRBJ2-7; D gene: TRBD1; V gene: TRBV6-1; clone size: -; CDR3 DNA: TGTGCCAGCCGGGACAGGGGGGTCCACGAGCAGTACTTC; CDR3 protein: CASRDRGVHEQYF
J gene: TRBJ2-5; D gene: -; V gene: TRBV20-1; clone size: many; CDR3 DNA: TGCAGTGCTAGAGACGGGGGCTTCCAAGAGACCCAGTACTTC; CDR3 protein: CSARDGGFQETQYF
J gene: TRBJ1-5; D gene: -; V gene: TRBV15; clone size: -; CDR3 DNA: TGTGCCACCAGCGATCCCAATGGCAATCAGCCCCAGCATTTT; CDR3 protein: CATSDPNGNQPQHF
J gene: TRBJ1-2; D gene: TRBD1; V gene: TRBV5-6; clone size: once; CDR3 DNA: TGTGCCAGCAGCTTCGGGACAGGGGCCTTCGGCTACACCTTC; CDR3 protein: CASSFGTGAFGYTF